These 27 T cell receptor beta chains came from one sample sequenced in a study of beta chain features in type 1 diabetes. Expressed TCRB transcripts got sequenced, as all isolated RNA was reverse transcribed. Libraries were prepared by immunoSEQ multiplex PCR; TCRdb keeps only in-frame clonotypes and omits some of them. The repertoire has a few hundred thousand clones, less than 15% of them found once; the top ten carry approximately 6.7%. The sample was central memory CD4+ T cells from blood. These receptors came from a man aged 25 to 40 in good health.

This clone showed up just a few times. The rearrangement links TRBV6-5 to TRBJ2-5; the match to TRBD2 covers 7 bases. Losses at the gene ends were 6 bases for V and 5 bases for J; bases not matched to a gene: 6. Germline-derived CDR1 and CDR2 are MNHEY and SVGAGI. CDR3 length: 13 amino acids. In nucleotides, the CDR3 is TGTGCCAGCAGACGCGGGGGTGGGGAGACCCAGTACTTC. Encoded protein: CASRRGGGETQYF.

The chain employs TRBV2 and TRBJ2-7; D might be TRBD2 (5 bases). CDR1 SNHLY and CDR2 FYNNEI come from the germline V gene. The V gene lost 4 bases and the J gene lost 9 bases, with 13 bases spanning the gap. The CDR3 spans 12 residues. This CDR3 is CASSAEARGQYV. CDR3 bases: TGTGCCAGCAGTGCGGAGGCCCGAGGGCAGTACGTC.

The sample holds one count of this clone. The chain combines TRBV4-1 with TRBJ1-2, with a tentative D call TRBD1 (5 bases). CDR3 length: 13 residues. CDR1 is MGHRA and CDR2 is YSYEKL in the germline V gene. The V and J ends lost 3 bases and 8 bases respectively, with 13 bases between them. This CDR3 reads CASSHPQTDGYTF. In DNA, the CDR3 is TGCGCCAGCAGCCATCCCCAGACAGACGGCTACACCTTC.

The rearrangement links TRBV15 to TRBJ2-7; tentatively, D is TRBD2 (6 bases). The length of the CDR3 is 13 residues. Germline lookup yields CDR1 LNHNV and CDR2 YYDKDF (reference sequence). V was trimmed by 4 bases and J by 1 base, leaving 8 bases between them. This chain's CDR3 is CATSNGGSYEQYF. In DNA, the CDR3 is TGTGCCACCAGCAACGGGGGATCCTACGAGCAGTACTTC.

The chain combines TRBV7-2 with TRBJ2-3; 8 nucleotides agree with TRBD2. V trimming: 5 bases; J trimming: 6 bases; junction bases outside the gene matches: 13. CDR1 and CDR2 from the germline V gene are SGHTA and FQGNSA. CDR3 size: 16 residues. CDR3 DNA sequence: TGTGCCAGCAGCACTACTAGCGGTATAGGTGGGGATACGCAGTATTTT. Protein sequence: CASSTTSGIGGDTQYF.

This chain connects TRBV14 to TRBJ2-1; D perhaps matches TRBD2 (5 bases). Per germline, CDR1 SGHDN and CDR2 FVKESK. The CDR3 covers 15 residues. The V end lost 1 base, the J end lost 5 bases, and 12 bases lay between the germline ends. The DNA for the CDR3 is TGTGCCAGCAGCCAAGCCCTACTAGTGAACAATGAGCAGTTCTTC. Residues: CASSQALLVNNEQFF.

The V call is TRBV5-1, the J call TRBJ1-1; a possible D gene is TRBD1 (5 bases). The CDR3 sequence is 14 residues long. Per germline, CDR1 SGHRS and CDR2 YFSETQ. V was trimmed by 2 bases and J by 3 bases, leaving 11 bases between them. DNA of the CDR3: TGCGCCAGCAGCTTTATTCAGGGTGACACTGAAGCTTTCTTT. Translation: CASSFIQGDTEAFF.

This chain joins TRBV7-2 and TRBJ2-2, with D perhaps matching TRBD1 (5 bases). V gave up 5 bases and J gave up 1 base, with 8 bases separating them. Germline V lookup: CDR1 SGHTA, CDR2 FQGNSA. The CDR3 has 14 residues. Here the CDR3 reads CASSIQVNTGELFF. CDR3 sequence (DNA): TGTGCCAGCAGCATACAGGTGAACACCGGGGAGCTGTTTTTT. Using reference TRBV7-2 and TRBJ2-2 for the parts outside the CDR3, the full variable domain is GAGVSQSPSNKVTEKGKDVELRCDPISGHTALYWYRQSLGQGLEFLIYFQGNSAPDKSGLPSDRFSAERTGGSVSTLTIQRTQQEDSAVYLCASSIQVNTGELFFGEGSRLTVL.

This clone was found a few times. The CDR3 spells CASSLEGFYNEQFF. CDR3 in DNA: TGTGCCAGCAGCTTAGAAGGCTTCTACAATGAGCAGTTCTTC. The J gene is TRBJ2-1, the V gene TRBV11-2; D remains ambiguous. This CDR3 has 14 residues. CDR1 is SGHAT, CDR2 FQNNGV, per germline. Deletions cut 0 bases from V and 3 bases from J, with 6 bases between.

The chain links TRBV11-3 to TRBJ2-5; no clear D. Trimming removed 0 bases at V and 2 bases at J, with 7 bases between. This CDR3 has 14 residues. Germline-derived CDR1 and CDR2 are SGHNT and YENEEA. DNA of the CDR3: TGTGCCAGCAGCTTAGATTGGGGACAAGAGACCCAGTACTTC. Amino acid sequence: CASSLDWGQETQYF.

This clone appeared a few times. The chain uses TRBV5-6 and TRBJ1-2, with 12 bases fitting TRBD1. The germline V gene encodes CDR1 SGHDT and CDR2 YYEEEE. CDR3 size: 15 residues. The V segment lost 4 bases and the J segment 4 bases; nucleotides outside the gene matches: 5. In DNA form, the CDR3 reads TGTGCCAGCAGCCCCGGGACAGGGGGCTCCTATGGCTACACCTTC. Translation: CASSPGTGGSYGYTF.

The table lists this clone with a few counts. This same CDR3 is encoded by further DNA sequences in the sample. The chain uses TRBV5-1 and TRBJ1-1; D perhaps matches TRBD1 (6 bases). Trimming took off 0 bases at V and 0 bases at J, with 12 bases between the two ends. The CDR3 extends over 16 amino acids. Germline V CDR1 and CDR2: SGHRS, YFSETQ. The chain's CDR3 is CASSLVTGGMNTEAFF. The CDR3 bases are TGCGCCAGCAGCTTGGTGACAGGTGGAATGAACACTGAAGCTTTCTTT.

This chain connects TRBV5-1 to TRBJ1-1; TRBD1 agrees at 7 bases. The CDR3 is 13 amino acids. The V segment lost 4 bases and the J segment 6 bases; nucleotides outside the gene matches: 6. Germline lookup yields CDR1 SGHRS and CDR2 YFSETQ. The CDR3 loop reads CASSLEGAAEAFF. CDR3 sequence (DNA): TGCGCCAGCAGCCTGGAGGGGGCGGCTGAAGCTTTCTTT. Complete variable domain (other parts from reference TRBV5-1 and TRBJ1-1): KAGVTQTPRYLIKTRGQQVTLSCSPISGHRSVSWYQQTPGQGLQFLFEYFSETQRNKGNFPGRFSGRQFSNSRSEMNVSTLELGDSALYLCASSLEGAAEAFFGQGTRLTVV.

For the CDR3, the DNA is TGTGCCAGCAGCTTAAGGGGCACGGCCCAAGAGACCCAGTACTTC. Encoded protein: CASSLRGTAQETQYF. This sequence joins TRBV7-7 and TRBJ2-5; D perhaps matches TRBD1 (5 bases). The germline V gene encodes CDR1 SSHAT and CDR2 FNYEAQ (reference sequence). The V end lost 2 bases, the J end lost 1 base, and 11 bases lay between the germline ends. The CDR3 spans 15 residues.

The chain uses TRBV18 and TRBJ1-1, with D unclear. Trimming stripped 1 base from V and 2 bases from J, with 8 bases between. The germline CDR1 and CDR2 sequences are KGHSH and LQKENI. The CDR3 runs to 14 residues. DNA of the CDR3: TGTGCCAGCTCACCACGGGCGGGAAACACTGAAGCTTTCTTT. It codes for CASSPRAGNTEAFF.

The CDR3 region is CASSLEGHSYGYTF. In DNA form, the CDR3 reads TGTGCCAGCAGCTTAGAGGGACACAGCTATGGCTACACCTTC. The V and J genes are TRBV7-2 and TRBJ1-2; perhaps TRBD1 as D (6 bases). V lost 1 base, J lost 4 bases, and 10 bases lay in between. Looked up from germline, CDR1 is SGHTA and CDR2 is FQGNSA. This CDR3 spans 14 amino acids.

This rearrangement joins TRBV10-3 to TRBJ1-4; weak D call: TRBD1 (5 bases). CDR1 is ENHRY, CDR2 SYGVKD, per germline. The CDR3 loop spans 14 amino acids. Trimming removed 11 bases from V and 0 bases from J, with 13 bases in between. CDR3 DNA: TGTGCCGTGAAGGGGCCCGCAACTAATGAAAAACTGTTTTTT. Residues: CAVKGPATNEKLFF.

This clone showed up many times. This chain connects TRBV29-1 to TRBJ2-4, with no clear D. Trimming cost V 3 bases and J 2 bases, with 11 bases left between them. The CDR3 has 14 amino acids. Germline-derived CDR1 and CDR2 are SQVTM and ANQGSEA. The DNA of the CDR3 is TGCAGCGTTGACGGTTCTCTAACCAAAAACATTCAGTACTTC. As protein: CSVDGSLTKNIQYF.

This clone came up a few times. V usage is TRBV5-6 and J usage is TRBJ1-6; D is perhaps TRBD1 (5 bases). This CDR3 has 16 amino acids. In germline, CDR1 is SGHDT, CDR2 YYEEEE. Trimming cost V 4 bases and J 5 bases, with 16 bases left between them. In nucleotides, the CDR3 is TGTGCCAGCAGCGCCAGCCCAGGGAATCATAATTCACCCCTCCACTTT. Amino acids: CASSASPGNHNSPLHF.

J is TRBJ2-5 and V is TRBV5-6; TRBD2 is a possible D gene (6 bases). The V gene's germline CDR1 is SGHDT and CDR2 YYEEEE. V lost 1 base and J 0 bases, leaving 10 bases between the germline ends. The CDR3 runs to 15 residues. The CDR3 here is CASSLSGDYQETQYF. The CDR3 bases are TGTGCCAGCAGCTTGTCGGGGGACTACCAAGAGACCCAGTACTTC.

This clone turned up a few times. This chain joins TRBV19 and TRBJ2-3, with 12 nucleotides matching TRBD2. The CDR3 totals 16 residues. The V gene end was trimmed by 5 bases and the J gene end by 3 bases; junction bases not matched to a gene: 6. CDR1 and CDR2 (germline): LNHDA, SQIVND (reference sequence). In nucleotides, the CDR3 is TGTGCCAGTAGTGCCGGACTAGCGGGACCTACAGATACGCAGTATTTT. It is translated as CASSAGLAGPTDTQYF.

The sample holds a few counts of this clone. The chain links TRBV7-3 to TRBJ2-1; TRBD1 might be the D (5 bases). Between the trimmed V and J ends, which lost 1 base and 6 bases, there was a span of 16 bases. CDR3 size: 16 residues. Per the germline V gene, CDR1 is SGHTA and CDR2 is FQGTGA. DNA of the CDR3: TGTGCCAGCAGCTTAAATGGGGCAGGGTTTAGCAATGAGCAGTTCTTC. Translation: CASSLNGAGFSNEQFF.

This clone was observed a few times. The rearrangement links TRBV19 to TRBJ1-1; the D gene is possibly TRBD1 (5 bases). Between the trimmed V and J ends, which lost 3 bases and 6 bases, there was a span of 11 bases. This CDR3 is built from 13 residues. The germline V gene encodes CDR1 LNHDA and CDR2 SQIVND (reference sequence). CDR3 residues: CASSISTAPEAFF. CDR3 sequence (DNA): TGTGCCAGTAGTATCTCGACAGCCCCTGAAGCTTTCTTT.

In this sample, this clone turned up a few times. The chain couples TRBV19 to TRBJ2-5; D gene unclear. Per germline, CDR1 LNHDA and CDR2 SQIVND (reference sequence). The CDR3 length is 13 residues. V was pared by 3 bases and J by 2 bases, with 7 bases between. DNA of the CDR3: TGTGCCAGTAGTATTGGCTATCAAGAGACCCAGTACTTC. Translation: CASSIGYQETQYF.

This clone was counted only a few times. The rearrangement uses TRBV9 and TRBJ2-1, with D possibly called TRBD1 or TRBD2 (5 bases each). Germline-derived CDR1 and CDR2 are SGDLS and YYNGEE. The CDR3 contains 16 residues. Trimming took off 3 bases at V and 0 bases at J, with 13 bases between the two ends. The CDR3 DNA reads as TGTGCCAGCAGCGGCACCGGGACCCCCTCCTACAATGAGCAGTTCTTC. Encoded protein: CASSGTGTPSYNEQFF. Complete variable domain (other parts from reference TRBV9 and TRBJ2-1): DSGVTQTPKHLITATGQRVTLRCSPRSGDLSVYWYQQSLDQGLQFLIQYYNGEERAKGNILERFSAQQFPDLHSELNLSSLELGDSALYFCASSGTGTPSYNEQFFGPGTRLTVL.

This clone is a singleton in its sample. The CDR3 DNA sequence: TGTGCCAGCAGCGAAAGACAGGTCGAGTCTCCGGAAGCTTTCTTT. Its translation: CASSERQVESPEAFF. J is TRBJ1-1 and V is TRBV11-3; tentative D call: TRBD1 (6 bases). The CDR3 extends over 15 amino acids. Between the trimmed V and J ends, which lost 5 bases and 8 bases, there was a span of 21 bases. Germline values: CDR1 SGHNT, CDR2 YENEEA.

The V call is TRBV7-6, the J call TRBJ2-3; 8 bases map to TRBD2. Unmatched junction bases numbered 3, after V lost 1 base and J lost 3 bases. Per the germline V gene, CDR1 is SGHVS and CDR2 is FNYEAQ. The CDR3 sequence is 15 residues long. CDR3 DNA sequence: TGTGCCAGCAGCTTAGACGGCGGGAGGACAGATACGCAGTATTTT. This translates into CASSLDGGRTDTQYF.